The 8 T cell receptor beta chains below all came from one sample that was sequenced in a study of T cells in Graves' hyperthyroidism and ophthalmopathy (dated by TCRdb to between 2019 and 2020). The method was multiplex PCR. The instrument was an Illumina HiSeq 2000. The TCR beta CDR3 regions were amplified from the RNA transcripts. The TCR CDR3 was subjected to a first round of RT-PCR using the HTBI primer set and the Qiagen OneStep RT-PCR kit. TCRdb reran the public reads through fastp at Q25 and MiXCR, keeping productive beta chains. Rows with a matching CDR3 protein are joined into one entry that keeps the most common DNA and genes. The sample contains about 400,000 distinct CDR3 sequences, more than 15% of them found a single time. Clones ranked in the top ten supply 13% to 15% of the sample. The sample comprised blood. These receptors were collected from a woman between 18 and 29 years old with Graves' hyperthyroidism.

The gene calls are TRBV7-3 and TRBJ2-2; tentatively, D is TRBD2 (5 bases). The length of the CDR3 is 12 residues. The V end lost 5 bases, the J end lost 13 bases, and 14 bases lay between the germline ends. Germline CDR1 is SGHTA and CDR2 is FQGTGA. CDR3 region: CASSPGSRALFF. CDR3 nucleotides: TGTGCCAGCAGCCCGGGATCCAGAGCGCTGTTTTTT.

This clonotype appeared many times. The chain joins TRBV7-2 to TRBJ1-1; no clear D. The V end lost 1 base, the J end lost 4 bases, and 16 bases lay between the germline ends. Germline-derived CDR1 and CDR2 are SGHTA and FQGNSA. The CDR3 has 16 amino acids. The DNA of the CDR3 is TGTGCCAGCAGCTTAGGATTGAAGTGGGGTGTCACTGAAGCTTTCTTT. Amino acid sequence: CASSLGLKWGVTEAFF.

The table lists this clonotype with a few counts. The chain uses TRBV5-1 and TRBJ2-7; a possible D gene is TRBD1 (5 bases). The CDR3 contains 13 residues. Per germline, CDR1 SGHRS and CDR2 YFSETQ. Between the trimmed V and J ends, which lost 3 bases and 0 bases, there was a span of 7 bases. CDR3 amino acids: CASSSQVSYEQYF. CDR3 DNA sequence: TGCGCCAGCAGCTCACAGGTCTCCTACGAGCAGTACTTC.

This clonotype was detected a few times. This sequence joins TRBV9 and TRBJ2-2, with TRBD2 matching 7 bases. The germline V gene has CDR1 SGDLS and CDR2 YYNGEE. The length of the CDR3 is 15 residues. Germline trimming cut 4 bases from V and 1 base from J; bases unmatched to any gene: 4. CDR3 protein: CASSQPGGNTGELFF. The CDR3 coding sequence is TGTGCCAGCAGCCAACCGGGGGGGAACACCGGGGAGCTGTTTTTT.

This clonotype occurred a few times. V is TRBV27 and J is TRBJ1-6; D is possibly TRBD1 (5 bases). The germline V gene encodes CDR1 MNHEY and CDR2 SMNVEV (reference sequence). V lost 5 bases and J lost 9, with 23 bases in between. This CDR3 contains 17 residues. The CDR3 loop is CASSESGTVWRVSPLHF. CDR3 bases: TGTGCCAGCAGTGAATCAGGGACGGTGTGGCGAGTTTCACCCCTCCACTTT.

This clonotype was counted at least ten times. The chain links TRBV7-2 to TRBJ2-4; no reliable D call. V gave up 0 bases and J gave up 3 bases, with 12 bases separating them. CDR1 SGHTA and CDR2 FQGNSA come from the germline V gene. The CDR3 sequence is 16 residues long. CDR3 residues: CASSLATALVKNIQYF. CDR3 nucleotides: TGTGCCAGCAGCTTAGCCACAGCATTAGTCAAAAACATTCAGTACTTC.

This clonotype came up many times. The gene calls are TRBV20-1 and TRBJ2-1; D is perhaps TRBD2 (6 bases). The V gene's germline CDR1 is DFQATT and CDR2 SNEGSKA (reference sequence). The CDR3 has 10 residues. The germline V and J ends were trimmed by 8 bases and 9 bases, with 11 bases remaining between them. The chain's CDR3 is CSPRGSEQFF. CDR3 in DNA: TGCAGTCCCCGGGGGAGTGAGCAGTTCTTC.

This chain connects TRBV6-1 to TRBJ2-2; unclear D gene. The V end was cut by 2 bases, the J end by 1 base, with 8 bases between. This CDR3 spans 15 amino acids. CDR1 is MNHNS, CDR2 SASEGT, per germline. The DNA for the CDR3 is TGTGCCAGCAGTGAAAGGAGATGGAACACCGGGGAGCTGTTTTTT. This sequence encodes CASSERRWNTGELFF.